These T cell receptor beta chains were read from a single sample in a study of OX40 agonist ivuxolimab in advanced cancers. The method was immunoSEQ multiplex PCR; TCRdb's version includes in-frame clones alone and lacks a portion of them. The data contain 80,000 to 100,000 clones, 94% of them singletons. The sequencing used CD4+ or CD8+ T cells sorted from blood, collected in a trial of the OX40 agonist ivuxolimab. The receptor source for this set is an adult with an advanced solid tumor such as melanoma, head and neck, liver or kidney cancer. CDR3s include the opening cysteine and the closing phenylalanine or tryptophan. D genes are given only for firm matches. A clone size is listed for some rows: how often the clone was seen (once, few, many), or a class if it is expanded.

. | . | TRBJ1-2 | TRBV6-5 | TGTGCCAGCAGTCGACTGGTAACAGGTTCTGGCTACACCTTC | CASSRLVTGSGYTF
. | . | TRBJ2-7 | TRBV6-1 | TGTGCCAGCAGACTTCGGGCCCACGAGCAGTACTTC | CASRLRAHEQYF
. | . | TRBJ1-6 | TRBV5-8 | TGTGCCAGCAGCCTCAGTGGGAGGCGTTCACCCCTCCACTTT | CASSLSGRRSPLHF
. | . | TRBJ2-7 | TRBV6-1 | TGTGCCAGCAGTGAGGGGCCGGCGGGCTACGAGCAGTACTTC | CASSEGPAGYEQYF
. | . | TRBJ2-7 | TRBV4-2 | TGTGCCAGCAGCCCCTTCGGGACCCTCAGCTCCTACGAGCAGTACTTC | CASSPFGTLSSYEQYF
TRBD1 | . | TRBJ1-5 | TRBV6-6 | TGTGCCAGCAGTTCTTCAGGGGGACAGCCCCAGCATTTT | CASSSSGGQPQHF
TRBD1 | . | TRBJ2-2 | TRBV11-2 | TGTGCCAGCAGCTGGGACAGGAGCACCGGGGAGCTGTTTTTT | CASSWDRSTGELFF
. | once | TRBJ2-3 | TRBV4-1 | TGCGCCAGCAGCCAAACCGGGGCGACGCAGTATTTT | CASSQTGATQYF
TRBD2 | . | TRBJ2-7 | TRBV7-6 | TGTGCCAGCAGAGCCGGGACTAGTCCCAACTACGAGCAGTACTTC | CASRAGTSPNYEQYF
. | large | TRBJ1-2 | TRBV2 | TGTGCCAGCAGTCACACTATTGACAGCGACTATGGCTACACCTTC | CASSHTIDSDYGYTF
TRBD1 | . | TRBJ1-5 | TRBV6-1 | TGTGCCAGCTTCGGGACAGGGTTACAGCCCCAGCATTTT | CASFGTGLQPQHF
TRBD1 | . | TRBJ1-1 | TRBV5-4 | TGTGCCAGCAGCATCTCCCAGGGGGCCTACACTGAAGCTTTCTTT | CASSISQGAYTEAFF
. | . | TRBJ1-2 | TRBV7-2 | TGTGCCAGCAGCTTTTTAGGGGAGACGGAAGCTAACTATGGCTACACCTTC | CASSFLGETEANYGYTF
TRBD1 | . | TRBJ2-7 | TRBV2 | TGTGCCTGGAGGAGTGACGGACAGGGGAACGAGCAGTACTTC | CAWRSDGQGNEQYF
. | few | TRBJ1-2 | TRBV30 | TGTGCCTGGAGTAGTAGGCAAGACTATGGCTACACCTTC | CAWSSRQDYGYTF
. | . | TRBJ1-5 | TRBV5-3 | TGTGCCAGAAGCTTGGTCTGCCGCGGAAGTAGCAATCAGCCCCAGCATTTT | CARSLVCRGSSNQPQHF
. | . | TRBJ2-3 | TRBV29-1 | TGCAGCGTTGAAGGGGGGGACCTATTTCCTTCAGATACGCAGTATTTT | CSVEGGDLFPSDTQYF
. | . | TRBJ1-1 | TRBV27 | TGTGCCAGCAGCCCCCTCACGAACACTGAAGCTTTCTTT | CASSPLTNTEAFF
. | . | TRBJ1-5 | TRBV4-3 | TGCGCCAGCAGCCAAGATAGGGGGGCAAGTCAGCCCCAGCATTTT | CASSQDRGASQPQHF
. | . | TRBJ2-1 | TRBV27 | TGTGCCAGCAGTTTATCCTCCGAGGGGAGCCCCAATGAGCAGTTCTTC | CASSLSSEGSPNEQFF
. | . | TRBJ2-1 | TRBV14 | TGTGCCAGCAGCCAAGGAGGAGGCGAGCAGTTCTTC | CASSQGGGEQFF
. | . | TRBJ2-1 | TRBV27 | TGTGCCAGCAGTTTCGGGGGCCTTTACAATGAGCAGTTCTTC | CASSFGGLYNEQFF
TRBD2 | . | TRBJ2-2 | TRBV27 | TGTGCCAGCAGTCACAGCGGGGGGGCCAATCCCGGGGAGCTGTTTTTT | CASSHSGGANPGELFF
TRBD1 | . | TRBJ2-1 | TRBV27 | TGTGCCAGCAGTTCGGACAGGGACAATGAGCAGTTCTTC | CASSSDRDNEQFF
. | . | TRBJ1-1 | TRBV7-9 | TGTGCCAGCAGCCCTCCGACGGGCAACACTGAAGCTTTCTTT | CASSPPTGNTEAFF
. | . | TRBJ2-7 | TRBV14 | TGTGCCAGCAGCCAAGCCCTCGAGCAGTACTTC | CASSQALEQYF
TRBD1 | . | TRBJ1-2 | TRBV27 | TGTGCCAGCAGTCTCGGGACAGGGGCGGGCTATGGCTACACCTTC | CASSLGTGAGYGYTF
. | . | TRBJ1-2 | TRBV27 | TGTGCCAGCAGTCCTGGAGTTGGAGCCTTCTATGGCTACACCTTC | CASSPGVGAFYGYTF
. | . | TRBJ1-2 | TRBV14 | TGTGCCAGCAGCCAAGTCTTCCGTCCAGACTATGGCTACACCTTC | CASSQVFRPDYGYTF
. | . | TRBJ2-7 | TRBV5-4 | TGTGCCAGCAGCTTGGAAGCAGGGAGCTCCTACGAGCAGTACTTC | CASSLEAGSSYEQYF
TRBD1 | . | TRBJ1-2 | TRBV27 | TGTGCCAGCAGTCCCCGTACAGGGGGCGAACACTATGGCTACACCTTC | CASSPRTGGEHYGYTF
TRBD1 | . | TRBJ1-3 | TRBV9 | TGTGCCAGCAGGGGGACAGCCGGAAACACCATATATTTT | CASRGTAGNTIYF
TRBD1 | . | TRBJ2-1 | TRBV5-1 | TGCGCCAGCAGCCCCGAGGGGGCTTACAATGAGCAGTTCTTC | CASSPEGAYNEQFF
. | . | TRBJ1-2 | TRBV6-5 | TGTGCCAGCAGCAAAGGAATAAGGGGCAAGTATGGCTACACCTTC | CASSKGIRGKYGYTF
TRBD2 | . | TRBJ2-5 | TRBV5-4 | TGTGCCAGCAGCTGGGGGGGGTCGACCCAGTACTTC | CASSWGGSTQYF
TRBD1 | . | TRBJ2-7 | TRBV28 | TGTGCCAGCAGTTTGGCAGGGGGTGGCTCTTACGAGCAGTACTTC | CASSLAGGGSYEQYF
TRBD1 | . | TRBJ1-2 | TRBV5-4 | TGTGCCAGCAGCTCGCTAAGCCCCGGGACAGGGTCCCTCGGCTACACCTTC | CASSSLSPGTGSLGYTF
. | . | TRBJ1-2 | TRBV4-3 | TGCGCCAGCAGCCAAGATCGCAGGGGAGGTGGCTATGGCTACACCTTC | CASSQDRRGGGYGYTF